This T cell receptor beta chain originates from a study of T cell repertoires in cytomegalovirus infection. Study outcomes and limitations: The study found HLA-C-restricted CMV-specific TCR beta clonotypes dominating the ex vivo response.

TCRdb re-called the reads through MiXCR, storing one row per CDR3 protein. The table lists about 570,000 distinct CDR3 sequences, about 39% of them singletons. From germline, CDR1 is MNHNS and CDR2 SASEGT. The V gene lost 6 bases and the J gene lost 9 bases, with 24 bases spanning the gap. CDR3 length equals 16 residues. There are a few counts of this clonotype. Its antigen is still unknown. The genes are TRBV6-1 and TRBJ2-1; D assignment may be TRBD1 or TRBD2 (5 bases each). The sequence was obtained from a human donor in good health (CMV status not recorded). Some clones in this sample may be carry-over from other donors' samples. Sequenced material: cultured PBMCs, taken from culture after CMV antigen stimulation. DNA of the CDR3: TGTGCCAGCAGCCTGGGGTTTTTTGACAGCGGCGGTGAGCAGTTCTTC. This encodes CASSLGFFDSGGEQFF.